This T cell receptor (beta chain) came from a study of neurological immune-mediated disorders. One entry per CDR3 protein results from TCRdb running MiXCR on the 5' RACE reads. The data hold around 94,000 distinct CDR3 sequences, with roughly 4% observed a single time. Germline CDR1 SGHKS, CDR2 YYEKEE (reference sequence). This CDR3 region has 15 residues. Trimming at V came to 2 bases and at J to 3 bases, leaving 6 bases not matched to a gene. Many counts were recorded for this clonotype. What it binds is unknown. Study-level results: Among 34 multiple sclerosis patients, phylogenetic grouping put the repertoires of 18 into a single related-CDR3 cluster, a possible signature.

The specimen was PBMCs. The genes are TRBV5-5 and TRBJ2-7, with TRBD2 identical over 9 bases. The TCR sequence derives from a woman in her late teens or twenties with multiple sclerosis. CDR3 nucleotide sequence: TGTGCCAGCAGCTTTAATCCTAGCGGGAACTACGAGCAGTACTTC. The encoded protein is CASSFNPSGNYEQYF.